The 8 T cell receptor beta chains below all came from one sample that was sequenced in a study of molecular identifiers for immune sequencing clone quantification. MiXCR was run by TCRdb on the PCR reads, yielding one entry per CDR3 protein. This sample has around 2,700 distinct CDR3 sequences, with around 18% found just once. The sequenced sample was naive CD8+ T cells from blood, with Jurkat cell RNA spiked in. Documented subset: FACS-sorted CD8+CD4-CCR7+CD45RA+ naive T cells. These receptors were collected from a human donor in good health. Some libraries in this study had Jurkat cell RNA spiked in.

By proportion, this clonotype is large. V and J are TRBV9 and TRBJ2-7, with D uncertain. Germline V CDR1 and CDR2: SGDLS, YYNGEE. CDR3 size: 16 residues. Trimming cost V 0 bases and J 2 bases, with 15 bases left between them. CDR3 coding DNA: TGTGCCAGCAGCGTAGCTACTAATTGGCCTCCCTACGAGCAGTACTTC. It yields the protein CASSVATNWPPYEQYF.

This clonotype was recorded a few times. The chain combines TRBV5-1 with TRBJ2-7; D ambiguous. CDR1 SGHRS and CDR2 YFSETQ come from the germline V gene. This CDR3 has 13 residues. With 5 bases removed from V and 2 bases from J, the gap between germline ends came to 11 bases. In DNA form, the CDR3 reads TGCGCCAGCAGAATAGAGGAACCCTACGAGCAGTACTTC. This gives the protein CASRIEEPYEQYF.

This clonotype was seen more than once but under ten times. The genes are TRBV27 and TRBJ2-4; TRBD2 matches 8 bases. The CDR3 is made up of 16 amino acids. V trimming: 4 bases; J trimming: 0 bases; junction bases outside the gene matches: 5. Germline V gives CDR1 MNHEY, CDR2 SMNVEV (reference sequence). CDR3 nucleotide sequence: TGTGCCAGCAGTTCTCGGGGGGGGATAGCCAAAAACATTCAGTACTTC. This sequence encodes CASSSRGGIAKNIQYF.

Concerning this clonotype itself: A much larger clonotype is one base distant, so this may be a read error. The chain carries TRBV29-1 and TRBJ1-2, with a possible D match to TRBD1 (6 bases). The germline V gene has CDR1 SQVTM and CDR2 ANQGSEA. The CDR3 extends over 12 amino acids. With 5 bases removed from V and 4 bases from J, the gap between germline ends came to 11 bases. The CDR3 reads CSVPRGGYGYTF. The CDR3 region has the DNA TGCAGCGTTCCAAGGGGGGGCTATGGCTACACCTTC.

Remarks on this clonotype: One junction end does not reproduce the germline sequence, and a read error may be involved. This chain uses TRBV4-2 with TRBJ2-5, with D tentatively TRBD2 (5 bases). The CDR3 has 16 amino acids. Germline V lookup: CDR1 LGHNA, CDR2 YNFKEQ. CDR3 nucleotides: TGTGTCAGCAGCCATGACTTACTGGACTCCCAAGAGACCCAGTACTTC. Its protein is CVSSHDLLDSQETQYF.

This clonotype is medium-sized in the sample. The chain links TRBV7-9 to TRBJ1-2; D remains unclear. V lost 2 bases, J lost 6 bases, and 13 bases lay in between. The CDR3 loop spans 14 amino acids. CDR1 is SEHNR, CDR2 FQNEAQ, per germline (reference sequence). For the CDR3, the DNA is TGTGCCAGCAGCTTACAGCAGGAGCAGAATGGCTACACCTTC. It specifies CASSLQQEQNGYTF.

The gene calls are TRBV12-3 or TRBV12-4 and TRBJ2-5, with a possible D match to TRBD2 (6 bases). V was clipped by 3 bases and J by 7 bases, with 15 bases between them. The CDR3 spans 14 residues. The CDR3 nucleotides read TGTGCCAGCAGTTTTTCGACTAGTTTAGGGACCCAGTACTTC. Its translation is CASSFSTSLGTQYF.

Sample share makes this clonotype medium-sized. This chain connects TRBV10-3 to TRBJ2-3; D uncertain. Germline CDR1 ENHRY, CDR2 SYGVKD. There are 15 residues in the CDR3. The V gene lost 2 bases and the J gene lost 10 bases, with 19 bases spanning the gap. The CDR3 is CAISEPSKGNPSQYF. CDR3 nucleotides: TGTGCCATCAGTGAGCCCAGCAAGGGTAACCCATCGCAGTATTTT.